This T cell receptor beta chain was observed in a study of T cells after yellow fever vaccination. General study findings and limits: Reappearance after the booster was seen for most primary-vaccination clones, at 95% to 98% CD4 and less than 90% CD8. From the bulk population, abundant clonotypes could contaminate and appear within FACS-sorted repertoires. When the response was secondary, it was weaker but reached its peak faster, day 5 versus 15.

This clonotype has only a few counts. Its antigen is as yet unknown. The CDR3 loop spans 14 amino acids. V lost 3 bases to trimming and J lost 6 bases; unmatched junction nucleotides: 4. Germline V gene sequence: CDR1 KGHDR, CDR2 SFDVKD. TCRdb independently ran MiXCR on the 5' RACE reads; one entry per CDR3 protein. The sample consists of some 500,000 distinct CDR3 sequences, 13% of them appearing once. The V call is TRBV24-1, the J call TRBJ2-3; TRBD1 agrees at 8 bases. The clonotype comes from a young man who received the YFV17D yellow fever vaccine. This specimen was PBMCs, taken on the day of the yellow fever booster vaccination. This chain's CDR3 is CATSDHRGSDTQYF. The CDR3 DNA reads TGTGCCACCAGTGATCACAGGGGGTCGGATACGCAGTATTTT.